This T cell receptor beta chain is drawn from a study of T-cell reconstitution after alpha-beta-depleted transplantation in children. Whole-study findings and limits: Some patients owed their high day-60 TCRbeta diversity to surviving recipient T cells and thymic progenitors. When one year had passed after transplant, most T-cell counts and diversity came from newly produced T cells. The study reportedly traced alpha-beta T cells about two months after transplant to several hundred expanded graft clones.

With regard to this clonotype: The antigen remains undetermined.

It was with unique molecular identifiers that the TCRbeta library was prepared. Via MiXCR, TCRdb re-called the PCR reads, giving one row per CDR3 protein. The table includes 250,000 to 300,000 distinct CDR3 sequences, less than 9.5% detected once. Germline V gives CDR1 SGHTA, CDR2 FQGNSA. This CDR3 has 17 amino acids. The V and J ends lost 1 base and 7 bases respectively, with 20 bases between them. The specimen was peripheral blood, collected 360 days after TCRalphabeta/CD19-depleted stem cell transplant. The chain recombines TRBV7-2 with TRBJ2-1, with D perhaps matching TRBD1 or TRBD2 (6 bases each). This TCR came from a female patient aged 2 to 10 who had a stem cell transplant for Fanconi anemia, so the T cells may come from the graft donor. The CDR3 loop reads CASSLVEGVGRGNEQFF. The CDR3 DNA is TGTGCCAGCAGCTTAGTGGAGGGGGTGGGACGTGGGAATGAGCAGTTCTTC.